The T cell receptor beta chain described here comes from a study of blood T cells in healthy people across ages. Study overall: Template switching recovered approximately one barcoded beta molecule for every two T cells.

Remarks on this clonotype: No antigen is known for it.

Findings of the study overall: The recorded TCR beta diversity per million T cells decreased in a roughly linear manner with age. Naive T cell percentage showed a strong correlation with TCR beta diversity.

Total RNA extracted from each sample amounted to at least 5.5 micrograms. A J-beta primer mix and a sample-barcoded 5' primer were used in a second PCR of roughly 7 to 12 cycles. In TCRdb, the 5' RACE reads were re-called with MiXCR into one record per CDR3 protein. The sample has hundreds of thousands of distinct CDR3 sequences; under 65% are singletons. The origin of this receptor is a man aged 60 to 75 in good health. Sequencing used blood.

DNA of the CDR3: TGTGCCAGCAGCTTAAGGCGGGGGTCGGGGTACAATGAGCAGTTCTTC. It encodes CASSLRRGSGYNEQFF. The rearrangement joins TRBV7-7 to TRBJ2-1; 7 nucleotides agree with TRBD2. The CDR3 has 16 amino acids. In germline, CDR1 is SSHAT, CDR2 FNYEAQ (reference sequence). The V segment lost 2 bases and the J segment 4 bases; nucleotides outside the gene matches: 8. Full variable domain (remainder filled in from reference TRBV7-7 and TRBJ2-1): GAGVSQSPRYKVTKRGQDVTLRCDPISSHATLYWYQQALGQGPEFLTYFNYEAQPDKSGLPSDRFSAERPEGSISTLTIQRTEQRDSAMYRCASSLRRGSGYNEQFFGPGTRLTVL.